Shown below are 2 T cell receptor beta chains from a single sample sequenced in a study of blood T cell repertoires in COVID-19. The repertoire was sequenced with immunoSEQ multiplex PCR; TCRdb's copy has only in-frame clones and lacks some. The sample holds 200,000 to 250,000 clones, more than 80% seen once. The sample comprised peripheral blood. These receptors came from a woman of 80 years or more with acute or convalescent COVID-19.

The chain employs TRBV23-1 and TRBJ2-1; 10 bases match TRBD1. TRBV23-1 qualifies as an ORF whose function is uncertain. V lost 7 bases, J lost 3 bases, and 3 bases stayed unmatched. The CDR3 contains 14 residues. The CDR3 is CASKGQGNYNEQFF. The CDR3 nucleotides read TGCGCCAGCAAGGGACAGGGGAACTACAATGAGCAGTTCTTC.

The chain employs TRBV3-1 (or the pseudogene TRBV3-2) and TRBJ1-6; no definite D call. V gave up 4 bases and J gave up 1 base, with 11 bases separating them. The CDR3 spans 16 residues. Germline V CDR1 and CDR2: LGHDT, YNNKEL (reference sequence). CDR3 sequence reads: CASSPFGGSYNSPLHF. CDR3 DNA sequence: TGTGCCAGCAGCCCCTTTGGAGGTTCCTATAATTCACCCCTCCACTTT.